Detailed here is one TCR beta chain. Its antigen remains unknown. The data belong to a study of T cell clonotyping in hematopoietic cell transplantation. Trimming left V 5 bases short and J 5 bases short, with 18 bases between. This CDR3 has 15 residues. Germline CDR1 MDHEN, CDR2 SYDVKM. The method was immunoSEQ multiplex PCR; TCRdb's version includes in-frame clones alone and lacks a portion of them. This sample has over 3,500 clones, with approximately 93% found just once. Overall study findings and caveats: After transplant, recipient diversity fell while pathologically expanded clonotypes grew through day 180. No sorting was done, leaving CD4 and CD8 contributions mixed.

This chain uses TRBV28 with TRBJ2-5, with D possibly TRBD2 on 5 matching bases. The sample in question was peripheral blood mononuclear cells, obtained 30 days after allogeneic stem cell transplant. The TCR was taken from a male patient aged 70 to 80 who had an allogeneic stem cell transplant from an unrelated donor, so T cells may come from the graft donor. Some clones in this sample may be carry-over from other donors' samples. Here the CDR3 DNA reads TGTGCCAGCAGTGAAGCGGACGGCTACGGGGAGACCCAGTACTTC. It translates to CASSEADGYGETQYF.